The clone carrying this T cell receptor (beta chain) was recorded a few times. Its antigen is not known. A much larger clone lies a single base off, so this may be a read error. Time point indicated: healthy volunteer bleed at 6 weeks. The study extracted total RNA from unfractionated whole blood. This record belongs to a study of human T cells and chemical hapten exposure. Overall study results and limits: TCRs whose frequency exceeded 1 in 1000 remained the same following DPC sensitization.

Individual cDNA molecules had unique molecular identifiers attached to them by the library. TCRdb re-derived calls from the RACE reads in MiXCR, one entry per CDR3 protein. Among about 77,000 distinct CDR3 sequences, 8.6% were seen once, and the ten largest hold about 1.7%. V shed 0 bases and J 8 bases; nucleotides not matched to a gene: 13. The germline V gene encodes CDR1 SGHTA and CDR2 FQGNSA. This CDR3 region has 18 residues. The J gene is TRBJ2-1, the V gene TRBV7-2; 10 bases fit TRBD2. This TCR was recovered from a female donor in good health. Some clones in this sample may be carry-over from other donors' samples. Source material: whole blood. The CDR3 bases are TGTGCCAGCAGCTTAGCGCTCGGAAGGACTAGCGGTTTTGATGAGCAGTTCTTC. It is translated as CASSLALGRTSGFDEQFF.